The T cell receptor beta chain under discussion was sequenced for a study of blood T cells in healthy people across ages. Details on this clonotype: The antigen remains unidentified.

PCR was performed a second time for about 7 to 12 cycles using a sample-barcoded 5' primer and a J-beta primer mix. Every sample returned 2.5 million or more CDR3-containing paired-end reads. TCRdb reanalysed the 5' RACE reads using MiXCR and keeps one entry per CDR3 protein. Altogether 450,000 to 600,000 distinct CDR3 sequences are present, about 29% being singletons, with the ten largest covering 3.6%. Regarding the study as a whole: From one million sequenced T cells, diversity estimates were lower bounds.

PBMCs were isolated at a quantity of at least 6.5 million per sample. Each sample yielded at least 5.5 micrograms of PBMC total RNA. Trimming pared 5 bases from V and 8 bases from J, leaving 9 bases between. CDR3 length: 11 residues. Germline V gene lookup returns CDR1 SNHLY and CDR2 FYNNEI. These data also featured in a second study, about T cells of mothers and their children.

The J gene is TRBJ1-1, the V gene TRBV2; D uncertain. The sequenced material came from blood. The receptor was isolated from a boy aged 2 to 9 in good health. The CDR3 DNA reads TGTGCCAGCAGTTCGGCGTTCGAAGCTTTCTTT. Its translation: CASSSAFEAFF.